The 32 T cell receptor beta chains in this list originate from one sample, sequenced in a study of blood T cells in healthy people across ages. PCR was performed a second time for roughly 7 to 12 cycles using a sample-barcoded 5' primer and a J-beta primer mix. One entry per CDR3 protein, called by TCRdb with MiXCR from the 5' RACE reads. In the table there are 1.6 million or so distinct CDR3 sequences, about 35% of which are singletons. Source material: blood. The origin of the receptors is a woman aged 25-40 years in good health.

This rearrangement joins TRBV10-3 to TRBJ2-7; 10 bases map to TRBD1. The CDR3 has 15 residues. Per germline, CDR1 ENHRY and CDR2 SYGVKD. Unmatched junction bases numbered 6, after V lost 4 bases and J lost 3 bases. The CDR3 here is CAISGGGDRGYEQYF. The CDR3 nucleotides read TGTGCCATCAGTGGAGGGGGGGACAGGGGCTACGAGCAGTACTTC.

A remark on this clonotype: One junction end does not reproduce the germline sequence, and a read error may be involved. The rearrangement joins TRBV12-3 or TRBV12-4 to TRBJ2-3, with TRBD2 matching 7 bases. The CDR3 spans 14 residues. CDR3 in DNA: TGTGCCAGCGCGTCTAGCGGTAGCGCAGATGCGCAGTATTTT. Amino acid sequence: CASASSGSADAQYF.

Comment on this clonotype: One junction end disagrees with the germline gene, perhaps due to a read error. The J gene is TRBJ1-2, the V gene TRBV5-1; perhaps TRBD1 as D (6 bases). The germline gives CDR1 SGHRS, CDR2 YFSETQ. There are 15 residues in the CDR3. DNA of the CDR3: TGCGACAGCAGCCCGGCCGGGGGCGGGGGATATGGCTACACCTTC. Protein sequence: CDSSPAGGGGYGYTF. The full variable domain, rest sourced from reference TRBV5-1 and TRBJ1-2, is KAGVTQTPRYLIKTRGQQVTLSCSPISGHRSVSWYQQTPGQGLQFLFEYFSETQRNKGNFPGRFSGRQFSNSRSEMNVSTLELGDSALYLCDSSPAGGGGYGYTFGSGTRLTVV.

In this sample, this clonotype turned up a few times. The J gene is TRBJ2-7, the V gene TRBV11-1; the match to TRBD2 covers 10 bases. The germline CDR1 and CDR2 sequences are SGHAT and FQDESV (reference sequence). The length of the CDR3 is 17 residues. The J segment lost 2 bases and the V segment lost 1 base, leaving 8 bases of the junction unmatched. The CDR3 DNA follows: TGTGCCAGCAGCTTAGACTATCTAGCGGGAGTAACCTACGAGCAGTACTTC. This translates into CASSLDYLAGVTYEQYF.

This chain uses TRBV7-8 with TRBJ1-2, with D perhaps TRBD1 (5 bases). Germline CDR1 reads SGHVS; CDR2 reads FQNEAQ. The CDR3 extends over 14 amino acids. Between the trimmed V and J ends, which lost 1 base and 8 bases, there was a span of 14 bases. As DNA, the CDR3 is TGTGCCAGCAGCTTAGGGCAGGGCGCGGTCGGCTACACCTTC. Protein product: CASSLGQGAVGYTF.

V and J are TRBV6-5 and TRBJ2-1; a possible D gene is TRBD2 (6 bases). TRBJ2-7 matches the DNA end more closely, so the J call is doubtful. The CDR3 covers 15 residues. The germline V gene encodes CDR1 MNHEY and CDR2 SVGAGI. The CDR3 DNA sequence: TGTGCCAGCGGCCCCGGGAGTGGCTCCTACAATGAGCAGTACTTC. Protein: CASGPGSGSYNEQYF.

The table lists this clonotype with many counts. This chain connects TRBV2 to TRBJ2-6, with no clear D. This CDR3 is built from 17 residues. V lost 4 bases, J lost 4 bases, and 17 bases lay in between. The V gene's germline CDR1 is SNHLY and CDR2 FYNNEI. This chain's CDR3 is CASSGDPPLAGANVLTF. For the CDR3, the DNA is TGTGCCAGCAGTGGCGATCCTCCGCTGGCCGGGGCCAACGTCCTGACTTTC.

The genes are TRBV9 and TRBJ2-7; maybe TRBD2 (5 bases). The CDR3 sequence is 14 residues long. V dropped 3 bases and J dropped 0 bases, with 10 bases sitting between them. CDR1 is SGDLS, CDR2 YYNGEE, per germline. This CDR3 reads CASSALALSYEQYF. The DNA for the CDR3 is TGTGCCAGCAGCGCCCTAGCCCTCTCCTACGAGCAGTACTTC.

The CDR3 DNA sequence: TGCAGTGCCAGACGTAGTAGTCAGCCCCAGCATTTT. Its translation: CSARRSSQPQHF. V gene TRBV20-1 combines with J gene TRBJ1-5; D is unclear. This CDR3 spans 12 amino acids. V lost 6 bases and J lost 6, with 12 bases in between. Germline loops: CDR1 DFQATT, CDR2 SNEGSKA (reference sequence).

The V gene is TRBV7-9, the J gene TRBJ2-7, with TRBD1 matching over 8 bases. V dropped 7 bases and J dropped 2; count of bases not matched to a gene: 7. CDR1 SEHNR and CDR2 FQNEAQ come from the germline V gene (reference sequence). CDR3 length equals 14 residues. The CDR3 sequence is CASTPTGVAYEQYF. In DNA, the CDR3 is TGTGCCAGCACCCCGACAGGGGTAGCCTACGAGCAGTACTTC. Full variable domain (rest looked up from reference TRBV7-9 and TRBJ2-7): DTGVSQNPRHKITKRGQNVTFRCDPISEHNRLYWYRQTLGQGPEFLTYFQNEAQLEKSRLLSDRFSAERPKGSFSTLEIQRTEQGDSAMYLCASTPTGVAYEQYFGPGTRLTVT.

There are a few counts of this clonotype. The genes are TRBV15 and TRBJ2-5; no reliable D call. V was pared by 0 bases and J by 10 bases, with 12 bases between. The CDR3 has 13 amino acids. Germline loops: CDR1 LNHNV, CDR2 YYDKDF (reference sequence). The DNA of the CDR3 is TGTGCCACCAGCAGAGATATGGCCCAGAACCAGTACTTC. Encoded protein: CATSRDMAQNQYF.

In this sample, this clonotype turned up a few times. The rearrangement uses TRBV20-1 and TRBJ2-3, with D perhaps matching TRBD2 (5 bases). Deletions cut 6 bases from V and 4 bases from J, with 11 bases between. CDR1 and CDR2 (germline): DFQATT, SNEGSKA (reference sequence). The CDR3 length is 12 residues. The CDR3 sequence: CSAGGLADTQYF. CDR3 nucleotide sequence: TGCAGTGCAGGCGGACTGGCAGATACGCAGTATTTT.

The chain is built from TRBV14 and TRBJ2-4; tentatively, D is TRBD2 (5 bases). The V gene lost 2 bases and the J gene lost 2 bases, with 16 bases spanning the gap. This CDR3 is 17 amino acids long. Looked up from germline, CDR1 is SGHDN and CDR2 is FVKESK. The DNA for the CDR3 is TGTGCCAGCAGCCAACACCGCCCCGGGGTAACCAAAAACATTCAGTACTTC. Encoded protein: CASSQHRPGVTKNIQYF.

This clonotype was counted between two and nine times. This chain uses TRBV9 with TRBJ2-1, with D tentatively TRBD1 or TRBD2 (5 bases each). The length of the CDR3 is 14 residues. The germline V and J ends were trimmed by 4 bases and 10 bases, with 18 bases remaining between them. In germline, CDR1 is SGDLS, CDR2 YYNGEE. The CDR3, as DNA: TGTGCCAGCAGCCCCCAAAACGAGGGGAGCGAGCAGTTCTTC. Translating gives CASSPQNEGSEQFF.

A note on this clonotype: The junction differs from germline at one of its ends, possibly a read error. J is TRBJ1-2 and V is TRBV24-1, with D maybe TRBD1 (6 bases). The germline V gene encodes CDR1 KGHDR and CDR2 SFDVKD. The CDR3 has 15 amino acids. The CDR3 loop is CTTSDGGAANYGYTF. The CDR3 DNA is TGTACCACCAGTGACGGGGGGGCGGCAAACTATGGCTACACCTTC.

Points on this clonotype: The junction does not match germline at one end; this may be a read error. V is TRBV29-1 and J is TRBJ2-1; D is uncertain. The CDR3 extends over 13 amino acids. CDR1 and CDR2 (germline): SQVTM, ANQGSEA. The CDR3 region is CSYRPTSYNEQVF. In DNA, the CDR3 is TGCAGCTATCGACCGACCTCCTACAATGAGCAGGTCTTC.

This clonotype has a handful of counts. V gene TRBV7-3 combines with J gene TRBJ2-1, with 7 bases that match TRBD2. The CDR3 sequence is 15 residues long. Per germline, CDR1 SGHTA and CDR2 FQGTGA. CDR3 coding DNA: TGTGCTACCACTCCGGTGGCGGGAGCATACAATGAGCAGTTCTTC. Amino acids: CATTPVAGAYNEQFF.

In this sample, this clonotype turned up a few times. This chain links TRBV20-1 with TRBJ2-1; TRBD2 aligns across 10 bases. Germline CDR1 DFQATT, CDR2 SNEGSKA (reference sequence). The CDR3 has 16 residues. V trimming: 0 bases; J trimming: 5 bases; junction bases outside the gene matches: 7. The CDR3 nucleotides read TGCAGTGCTAGAGATCATCTAGCGGGAGTGAACAATGAGCAGTTCTTC. This codes for CSARDHLAGVNNEQFF.

The chain couples TRBV18 to TRBJ2-5; the D call may be TRBD1 or TRBD2 (6 bases each). Trimming pared 2 bases from V and 1 base from J, leaving 11 bases between. From germline, CDR1 is KGHSH and CDR2 LQKENI. This CDR3 region has 15 residues. The CDR3 nucleotides are TGTGCCAGCTCACCAAGCAGGGGAGGCCAAGAGACCCAGTACTTC. Protein: CASSPSRGGQETQYF.

The table lists this clonotype with many counts. The V gene is TRBV7-2, the J gene TRBJ2-3; D is uncertain. Trimming shortened V by 2 bases and J by 1 base, and 13 bases separated the two germline ends. The CDR3 sequence is 16 residues long. The germline gives CDR1 SGHTA, CDR2 FQGNSA. The CDR3 loop reads CASSLLGIRGTDTQYF. Written as DNA, the CDR3 is TGTGCCAGCAGCTTATTAGGGATTCGGGGCACAGATACGCAGTATTTT.

CDR3: CASAPAIALGREVETQYF. In nucleotides, the CDR3 is TGTGCCAGTGCCCCCGCTATAGCGTTAGGGCGGGAGGTAGAGACCCAGTACTTC. This sequence joins TRBV19 and TRBJ2-5; 8 bases agree with TRBD2. This CDR3 is built from 18 residues. Germline CDR1 and CDR2: LNHDA and SQIVND (reference sequence). V dropped 8 bases and J dropped 4; count of bases not matched to a gene: 21. Supplemented by reference TRBV19 and TRBJ2-5, the full variable domain reads DGGITQSPKYLFRKEGQNVTLSCEQNLNHDAMYWYRQDPGQGLRLIYYSQIVNDFQKGDIAEGYSVSREKKESFPLTVTSAQKNPTAFYLCASAPAIALGREVETQYFGPGTRLLVL.

This clonotype was seen a handful of times. This chain uses TRBV7-2 with TRBJ2-3, with 10 bases fitting TRBD2. Trimming removed 6 bases from V and 3 bases from J; junction bases left unmatched: 6. The CDR3 consists of 15 residues. Germline CDR1 is SGHTA and CDR2 is FQGNSA. The chain's CDR3 is CASRPAGGFTDTQYF. The CDR3 DNA is TGTGCCAGCAGGCCAGCGGGGGGGTTTACAGATACGCAGTATTTT.

The genes are TRBV7-9 and TRBJ2-1; possibly TRBD2 for D (5 bases). CDR3 size: 14 residues. Trimming pared 1 base from V and 9 bases from J, leaving 13 bases between. CDR1 is SEHNR and CDR2 is FQNEAQ in the germline V gene (reference sequence). The CDR3 loop reads CASSLESTRGEQFF. Written as DNA, the CDR3 is TGTGCCAGCAGCTTAGAATCTACCCGGGGTGAGCAGTTCTTC.

A single count supports this clonotype. A much larger clone differs by one base, so this may be a read error. This rearrangement joins TRBV4-1 to TRBJ2-1; D not certain. The DNA end is more similar to TRBJ2-7, so the J call may be wrong. Germline-derived CDR1 and CDR2 are MGHRA and YSYEKL. This CDR3 contains 17 residues. The CDR3 loop is CASSQGVPESSYNEQYF. DNA of the CDR3: TGCGCCAGCAGCCAAGGAGTCCCTGAGAGCTCCTACAATGAGCAGTACTTC.

The V gene is TRBV6-5, the J gene TRBJ2-1, with D uncertain. Germline V gene lookup returns CDR1 MNHEY and CDR2 SVGAGI. The CDR3 contains 15 residues. With 2 bases removed from V and 3 bases from J, the gap between germline ends came to 11 bases. CDR3 bases: TGTGCCAGCAGTTACCAGAGTTCGGACTACAATGAGCAGTTCTTC. This sequence encodes CASSYQSSDYNEQFF.

This clonotype appeared many times. V and J are TRBV29-1 and TRBJ2-3, with D tentatively TRBD2 (6 bases). This CDR3 comprises 13 residues. Trimming left V 7 bases short and J 0 bases short, with 11 bases between. Germline V gene sequence: CDR1 SQVTM, CDR2 ANQGSEA. The CDR3 nucleotides are TGCAGCGCCCTTAGCGGCAGCACAGATACGCAGTATTTT. Its protein product is CSALSGSTDTQYF.

J is TRBJ1-2 and V is TRBV19; D is unresolved. V lost 5 bases, J lost 7 bases, and 20 bases lay in between. Germline V lookup: CDR1 LNHDA, CDR2 SQIVND (reference sequence). This CDR3 region has 15 residues. The CDR3 DNA is TGTGCCAGTAGTCTCCCGACCCCAAACGCGGCTGGCTACACCTTC. Its protein product is CASSLPTPNAAGYTF.

V gene TRBV7-6 combines with J gene TRBJ2-3; 9 nucleotides agree with TRBD2. Germline V gene lookup returns CDR1 SGHVS and CDR2 FNYEAQ. The CDR3 has 17 amino acids. After removal of 2 bases from V and 4 bases from J, the junction contained 10 bases not matched to a gene. The CDR3 DNA is TGTGCCAGCAGCTTATACGCCAAGCGGGGGGTTTCAGATACGCAGTATTTT. Protein product: CASSLYAKRGVSDTQYF.

Turning to this clonotype: One base away lies a much larger clone, so this may be a sequencing read error. V is TRBV9 and J is TRBJ1-1; D is possibly TRBD1 (5 bases). Trimming cost V 5 bases and J 6 bases, with 11 bases left between them. Looked up from germline, CDR1 is SGDLS and CDR2 is YYNGEE. The CDR3 is made up of 12 amino acids. CDR3 sequence (DNA): TGTGCCAGCAGTTCGGGGGACGCTGAAGCTTTCTTT. Its protein is CASSSGDAEAFF.

The chain couples TRBV5-1 to TRBJ2-1; TRBD2 matches 9 bases. Germline CDR1 SGHRS, CDR2 YFSETQ. J gave up 7 bases and V 0 bases, and 8 bases lay outside the gene matches. The CDR3 is 16 residues long. CDR3 amino acids: CASSLGGLALHNEQFF. In DNA form, the CDR3 reads TGCGCCAGCAGCTTGGGAGGACTAGCGCTACATAATGAGCAGTTCTTC. The full variable domain, with the rest looked up from reference TRBV5-1 and TRBJ2-1, is KAGVTQTPRYLIKTRGQQVTLSCSPISGHRSVSWYQQTPGQGLQFLFEYFSETQRNKGNFPGRFSGRQFSNSRSEMNVSTLELGDSALYLCASSLGGLALHNEQFFGPGTRLTVL.

The chain recombines TRBV7-9 with TRBJ2-7; D is perhaps TRBD1 (5 bases). Trimming pared 5 bases from V and 4 bases from J, leaving 12 bases between. In germline, CDR1 is SEHNR, CDR2 FQNEAQ (reference sequence). The CDR3 spans 13 residues. The CDR3 sequence: CASSTRQKYEQYF. CDR3 in DNA: TGTGCCAGCAGCACACGACAGAAATACGAGCAGTACTTC. Full variable domain (missing parts from reference TRBV7-9 and TRBJ2-7): DTGVSQNPRHKITKRGQNVTFRCDPISEHNRLYWYRQTLGQGPEFLTYFQNEAQLEKSRLLSDRFSAERPKGSFSTLEIQRTEQGDSAMYLCASSTRQKYEQYFGPGTRLTVT.

This clonotype has a handful of counts. The chain links TRBV27 to TRBJ2-2; 9 bases fit TRBD2. Losses at the gene ends were 5 bases for V and 7 bases for J; bases not matched to a gene: 11. The length of the CDR3 is 16 residues. Germline CDR1 reads MNHEY; CDR2 reads SMNVEV (reference sequence). The CDR3 DNA reads as TGTGCCAGCAGTCACCCTAGCGGGACCGGTGTCGGGGAGCTGTTTTTT. The encoded protein is CASSHPSGTGVGELFF.